These 4 T cell receptor beta chains came from one sample sequenced in a study of blood T cell repertoires in COVID-19. Libraries were prepared by immunoSEQ multiplex PCR; TCRdb keeps only in-frame clonotypes and omits some of them. The sample records 250,000 or so clones, approximately 90% being singletons. Sequenced input: peripheral blood. The source is a woman in her 40s who had recovered from COVID-19.

The V and J genes are TRBV7-8 and TRBJ2-5, with 7 positions matching TRBD1. V lost 6 bases and J lost 1; bases outside the gene matches: 2. The CDR3 extends over 13 amino acids. Germline loops: CDR1 SGHVS, CDR2 FQNEAQ. The CDR3, as DNA: TGTGCCAGCAGAAACAGGGGCCAAGAGACCCAGTACTTC. This codes for CASRNRGQETQYF.

This chain joins TRBV10-3 and TRBJ1-1; no definite D call. Trimming took 0 bases from V and 4 from J, leaving 9 bases between them. The V gene's germline CDR1 is ENHRY and CDR2 SYGVKD. This CDR3 spans 14 amino acids. CDR3 coding DNA: TGTGCCATCAGTGAGTCGGGAGGGCTCACTGAAGCTTTCTTT. Translated, it gives CAISESGGLTEAFF.

The chain combines TRBV4-2 with TRBJ2-3; 9 nucleotides match TRBD2. Germline CDR1 LGHNA, CDR2 YNFKEQ. V dropped 4 bases and J dropped 2; count of bases not matched to a gene: 7. This CDR3 spans 16 amino acids. The DNA of the CDR3 is TGTGCCAGCAGCCGCGAGGGCGGGAGGGTCACAGATACGCAGTATTTT. Its protein product is CASSREGGRVTDTQYF.

The chain couples TRBV25-1 to TRBJ1-5; the D is unclear. CDR3 length: 13 residues. Germline V gene sequence: CDR1 MGHDK, CDR2 SYGVNS. V lost 11 bases, J lost 3 bases, and 14 bases lay in between. DNA of the CDR3: TGTGCCTCTTCCCCGGGGTTCAATCAGCCCCAGCATTTT. The encoded protein is CASSPGFNQPQHF.